This T cell receptor beta chain was observed in a study of blood T cell repertoires in COVID-19 (dated by TCRdb to 2019 to 2021). Regarding the complete study: Samples from collaborators originated in the United States, Italy and Spain and spanned both the acute and convalescent phases of COVID-19. Nearly every sample came with metadata listing a de-identified subject ID, COVID-19 status, age in years and sex. A freely available public database, intended as a resource for researchers studying the immune response to SARS-CoV-2, is where the repertoires were released. The samples were drawn from two sources: the first 160 participants of the ongoing ImmuneRACE study, and 950 to 1,500 subjects contributed by 6 global collaborators. The material from the prospective study consisted of cDNA or gDNA derived from T cells, B-cell-depleted T cells, or PBMCs. Where HLA class I and class II types were available, the types were taken from metadata supplied by the sample provider, not from assay-based typing. Deeply sampled blood TCRbeta repertoires from subjects exposed to, actively infected with, or recovered from COVID-19 were included in the dataset.

Paper-wide results and their limitations: The quantity of clinical and demographic metadata differed by source and by participant and was supplied without curation.

Comment on this clone: This clone's antigen is unknown. No base qualities exist here, and no much larger clone lies one base off it.

TCRbeta CDR3 regions were amplified from genomic DNA by means of the immunoSEQ Assay, a bias-controlled multiplex PCR. Under the source paper's analysis protocol: The number of nucleated cells in each sample was estimated by amplification of reference gene primers within the assay. Sequence reads were collapsed and filtered to measure the absolute abundance of every unique TCRbeta CDR3 rearrangement. For each sample, productive Simpson clonality was calculated as the square root of Simpson's diversity index over productive rearrangements. Not all clones reach the TCRdb copy of this immuneACCESS table, which keeps in-frame sequences only. Checked studies attribute under half of the gap to unresolved V genes and leave the rest unexplained. That table is the source of V, J and clone size, and D and trimming were worked out from the DNA. Counted in this sample were over 300,000 clones; about 89% of them appeared once. Around 1.3% of the sample is in the top ten clones.

Each collaborating institution followed its own protocols to collect whole blood in K2EDTA tubes. For TCRbeta analysis, collaborators shipped samples in one of three forms: frozen whole blood, isolated PBMCs, or DNA extracted from either of those sample types. Unmatched junction bases come to 10, with V trimmed by 0 bases and J by 6 bases. The CDR3 numbers 16 residues from cysteine through phenylalanine. The sequence is cut down to CDR3 DNA, 48 bases in frame from base 1. From the germline V gene, CDR1 is SGHRS and CDR2 is YFSETQ. This TCR was sampled from a man aged 35 to 55 with acute or convalescent COVID-19. Source material: peripheral blood. The rearrangement joined TRBV5-1 to TRBJ2-3, and TRBD1 aligns with 7 junction nucleotides. The DNA is TGCGCCAGCAGCTTGGGGCGGACAGGAAACTCCGATACGCAGTATTTT. This is translated as CASSLGRTGNSDTQYF.